The clone carrying this T cell receptor (beta chain) appeared a few times. What it binds is unknown. V dropped 6 bases and J dropped 7 bases, with 10 bases sitting between them. Germline loops: CDR1 MNHEY, CDR2 SVGEGT. The CDR3 length is 12 residues. The data are from a study of T cells after yellow fever vaccination. Study background: Preparing low-cell-number fractions relied on SMART-Seq v4 Ultra Low Input.

TCRdb re-called the 5' RACE reads with MiXCR, one entry per CDR3 protein. The table lists 340,000 or so distinct CDR3 sequences, around 12% of them singletons. Broader study findings: Clones from primary vaccination mostly reappeared after the booster (about 97% CD4, approximately 86% CD8). The CD4 compartment and the CD8 compartment contained a small share of clonotypes in common.

Sequenced here: CD4+ T cells sorted from PBMCs, sampled 15 days after the yellow fever booster vaccination. The clonotype comes from a man aged 18 to 35 who received the YFV17D yellow fever vaccine. V usage is TRBV6-2 or TRBV6-3 and J usage is TRBJ1-5; D possibly corresponds to TRBD1 (6 bases). CDR3 DNA: TGTGCCAGCAGAGGACAGAACCAGCCCCAGCATTTT. Its protein is CASRGQNQPQHF.